This T cell receptor (beta chain) was sequenced for a study of blood T cell repertoires in COVID-19. The method was immunoSEQ multiplex PCR; TCRdb's version includes in-frame clones alone and lacks a portion of them. Of 200,000 to 250,000 clones detected, roughly 85% appear once; the ten largest clones hold over 7.5%. V was shortened by 5 bases and J by 3 bases, with 14 bases between the two germline ends. Looked up from germline, CDR1 is LGHDT and CDR2 is YNNKEL (reference sequence). This CDR3 is built from 14 residues. The receptor was derived from a woman between 45 and 60 years old with acute COVID-19. Sequences were obtained from PBMCs or T cells enriched from blood (not recorded which). The rearrangement uses TRBV3-1 (or the pseudogene TRBV3-2) and TRBJ2-7; possible D gene TRBD2, 5 bases. CDR3 in DNA: TGTGCCAGCAGCGAGGACCCTGGAGGCTACGAGCAGTACTTC. It is translated as CASSEDPGGYEQYF.